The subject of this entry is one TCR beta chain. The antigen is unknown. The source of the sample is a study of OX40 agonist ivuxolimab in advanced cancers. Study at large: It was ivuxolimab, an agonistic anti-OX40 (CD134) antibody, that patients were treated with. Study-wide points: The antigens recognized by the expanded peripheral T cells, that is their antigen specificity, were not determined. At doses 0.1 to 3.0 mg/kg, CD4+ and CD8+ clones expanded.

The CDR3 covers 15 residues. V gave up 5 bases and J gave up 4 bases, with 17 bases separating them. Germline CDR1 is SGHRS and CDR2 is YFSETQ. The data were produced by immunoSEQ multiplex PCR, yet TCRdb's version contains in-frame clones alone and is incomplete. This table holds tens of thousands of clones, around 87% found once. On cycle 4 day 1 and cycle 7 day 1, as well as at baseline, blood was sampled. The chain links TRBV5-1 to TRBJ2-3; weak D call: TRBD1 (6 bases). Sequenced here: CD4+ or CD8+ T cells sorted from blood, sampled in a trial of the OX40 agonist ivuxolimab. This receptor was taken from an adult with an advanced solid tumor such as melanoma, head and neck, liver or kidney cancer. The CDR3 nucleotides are TGCGCCAGCAGTCTGGCAGGGGACGTAGCAGATACGCAGTATTTT. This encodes CASSLAGDVADTQYF.